This is a list of T cell receptor beta chains from one sample in a study of shared clonotypes between healthy human individuals. The assay was immunoSEQ multiplex PCR, and TCRdb's table has in-frame clones only and misses some. The table includes under 2.5 million clones, approximately 90% detected once. The sample taken for sequencing was naive CD4+ T cells from PBMCs. These receptors all come from a man between 18 and 35 years old in good health. Some clones in this sample may be carry-over from other donors' samples. CDR3s include the opening cysteine and the closing phenylalanine or tryptophan. Fields, in order: J gene, D gene, V gene, clone size, CDR3 protein, CDR3 DNA. A D gene is named only where the DNA matches it firmly. Expanded clones get a size class; other rows say once, few or many, or leave the size out.

j_gene: TRBJ1-2
d_gene: -
v_gene: TRBV7-2
abundance: -
CDR3aa: CASSLGLGRDKLNYGYTF
CDR3nt: TGTGCCAGCAGCTTAGGGCTCGGCCGGGACAAATTAAACTATGGCTACACCTTC

j_gene: TRBJ2-1
d_gene: -
v_gene: TRBV5-1
abundance: -
CDR3aa: CASSLMTSSYNEQFF
CDR3nt: TGCGCCAGCAGCCTAATGACGAGCTCCTACAATGAGCAGTTCTTC

j_gene: TRBJ2-5
d_gene: -
v_gene: TRBV15
abundance: -
CDR3aa: CATSRAPGYETQYF
CDR3nt: TGTGCCACCAGCAGAGCCCCTGGGTATGAGACCCAGTACTTC

j_gene: TRBJ1-2
d_gene: -
v_gene: TRBV7-9
abundance: -
CDR3aa: CASSLEPPAGYTF
CDR3nt: TGTGCCAGCAGCTTAGAACCCCCGGCTGGCTACACCTTC

j_gene: TRBJ2-5
d_gene: TRBD1
v_gene: TRBV27
abundance: once
CDR3aa: CASSAGTGGETQYF
CDR3nt: TGTGCCAGCAGTGCCGGGACAGGGGGAGAGACCCAGTACTTC

j_gene: TRBJ2-5
d_gene: TRBD2
v_gene: TRBV4-3
abundance: -
CDR3aa: CASSQDPVRSGRGETQYF
CDR3nt: TGCGCCAGCAGCCAAGATCCCGTAAGGAGCGGGAGAGGGGAGACCCAGTACTTC

j_gene: TRBJ1-1
d_gene: TRBD1
v_gene: TRBV6-5
abundance: few
CDR3aa: CASSYRQGNTEAFF
CDR3nt: TGTGCCAGCAGTTACCGACAGGGGAACACTGAAGCTTTCTTT

j_gene: TRBJ1-1
d_gene: -
v_gene: TRBV11-2
abundance: few
CDR3aa: CASIPNRGHLNTEAFF
CDR3nt: TGTGCCAGCATCCCTAATCGGGGACATTTGAACACTGAAGCTTTCTTT

j_gene: TRBJ2-7
d_gene: TRBD1
v_gene: TRBV27
abundance: -
CDR3aa: CASSRYRGSYEQYF
CDR3nt: TGTGCCAGCAGTAGATACAGGGGTTCCTACGAGCAGTACTTC

j_gene: TRBJ1-2
d_gene: -
v_gene: TRBV27
abundance: -
CDR3aa: CASRGAGNYGYTF
CDR3nt: TGTGCCAGCAGGGGGGCAGGGAACTATGGCTACACCTTC

j_gene: TRBJ2-1
d_gene: -
v_gene: TRBV5-1
abundance: -
CDR3aa: CASSLFGQSSYNEQFF
CDR3nt: TGCGCCAGCAGCTTGTTCGGACAAAGCTCCTACAATGAGCAGTTCTTC

j_gene: TRBJ1-3
d_gene: -
v_gene: TRBV28
abundance: -
CDR3aa: CASSLGTISGNTIYF
CDR3nt: TGTGCCAGCAGTTTGGGGACGATCTCTGGAAACACCATATATTTT

j_gene: TRBJ1-2
d_gene: -
v_gene: TRBV18
abundance: -
CDR3aa: CASSPNREVGGYTF
CDR3nt: TGTGCCAGCTCACCGAACAGGGAAGTGGGAGGCTACACCTTC

j_gene: TRBJ2-7
d_gene: -
v_gene: TRBV4-3
abundance: -
CDR3aa: CASSQGPDMSWREQYF
CDR3nt: TGCGCCAGCAGCCAAGGACCAGACATGTCATGGCGCGAGCAGTACTTC

j_gene: TRBJ2-7
d_gene: -
v_gene: TRBV5-1
abundance: -
CDR3aa: CASSLAGSRPDYEQYF
CDR3nt: TGCGCCAGCAGCTTGGCCGGCTCCCGCCCTGACTACGAGCAGTACTTC

j_gene: TRBJ1-2
d_gene: TRBD1
v_gene: TRBV28
abundance: -
CDR3aa: CASSLDRGRGYTF
CDR3nt: TGTGCCAGCAGCCTAGACAGGGGCCGGGGCTACACCTTC

j_gene: TRBJ2-3
d_gene: TRBD1
v_gene: TRBV5-1
abundance: -
CDR3aa: CASSLVGGEDTQYF
CDR3nt: TGCGCCAGCAGCTTGGTAGGGGGCGAAGATACGCAGTATTTT

j_gene: TRBJ2-2
d_gene: -
v_gene: TRBV5-1
abundance: -
CDR3aa: CASSPLRVGFTGELFF
CDR3nt: TGCGCCAGCAGTCCCCTCCGGGTCGGATTCACCGGGGAGCTGTTTTTT

j_gene: TRBJ2-3
d_gene: TRBD2
v_gene: TRBV6-1
abundance: once
CDR3aa: CASSEDLAGGGDTQYF
CDR3nt: TGTGCCAGCAGTGAAGACCTAGCGGGAGGAGGGGATACGCAGTATTTT

j_gene: TRBJ2-7
d_gene: TRBD2
v_gene: TRBV5-1
abundance: -
CDR3aa: CASNAGGGGDEQYF
CDR3nt: TGCGCCAGCAACGCGGGAGGTGGCGGGGACGAGCAGTACTTC

j_gene: TRBJ1-2
d_gene: -
v_gene: TRBV2
abundance: -
CDR3aa: CASSTLGAEGGYTF
CDR3nt: TGTGCCAGCTCCACCCTGGGGGCGGAGGGGGGCTACACCTTC

j_gene: TRBJ1-1
d_gene: TRBD1
v_gene: TRBV4-1
abundance: few
CDR3aa: CASREIGTGMTEAFF
CDR3nt: TGCGCCAGCAGGGAGATTGGGACAGGGATGACTGAAGCTTTCTTT

j_gene: TRBJ1-5
d_gene: -
v_gene: TRBV9
abundance: -
CDR3aa: CASSVGRGNQPQHF
CDR3nt: TGTGCCAGCAGCGTAGGCAGGGGTAATCAGCCCCAGCATTTT

j_gene: TRBJ1-4
d_gene: -
v_gene: TRBV5-1
abundance: -
CDR3aa: CASSPRTDPNEKLFF
CDR3nt: TGCGCCAGCAGCCCCCGGACAGATCCTAATGAAAAACTGTTTTTT

j_gene: TRBJ1-2
d_gene: TRBD1
v_gene: TRBV11-2
abundance: -
CDR3aa: CASSLVIGGDGGYTF
CDR3nt: TGTGCCAGCAGCTTAGTGATAGGGGGCGACGGTGGCTACACCTTC

j_gene: TRBJ2-3
d_gene: TRBD2
v_gene: TRBV7-2
abundance: -
CDR3aa: CASSPRLAGGVDTQYF
CDR3nt: TGTGCCAGCAGCCCTCGTCTAGCGGGAGGGGTAGATACGCAGTATTTT

j_gene: TRBJ1-2
d_gene: -
v_gene: TRBV20-1
abundance: -
CDR3aa: CSGAAYGYTF
CDR3nt: TGCAGTGGGGCGGCCTATGGCTACACCTTC

j_gene: TRBJ1-2
d_gene: -
v_gene: TRBV14
abundance: -
CDR3aa: CASSQDHETVEGYTF
CDR3nt: TGTGCCAGCAGCCAAGATCACGAGACAGTCGAAGGCTACACCTTC

j_gene: TRBJ1-5
d_gene: -
v_gene: TRBV5-1
abundance: -
CDR3aa: CASSFGQRGQPQHF
CDR3nt: TGCGCCAGCAGCTTTGGTCAGAGAGGGCAGCCCCAGCATTTT

j_gene: TRBJ2-5
d_gene: TRBD2
v_gene: TRBV6-5
abundance: -
CDR3aa: CASSWFRGRADETQYF
CDR3nt: TGTGCCAGCAGTTGGTTTCGCGGGAGGGCCGATGAGACCCAGTACTTC

j_gene: TRBJ1-5
d_gene: TRBD1
v_gene: TRBV4-2
abundance: -
CDR3aa: CASSQGDSFNQPQHF
CDR3nt: TGTGCCAGCAGCCAAGGGGACAGTTTCAATCAGCCCCAGCATTTT

j_gene: TRBJ2-2
d_gene: -
v_gene: TRBV5-1
abundance: -
CDR3aa: CASSLVGLPNTGELFF
CDR3nt: TGCGCCAGCAGCTTGGTAGGACTACCTAACACCGGGGAGCTGTTTTTT

j_gene: TRBJ1-5
d_gene: TRBD1
v_gene: TRBV15
abundance: -
CDR3aa: CATSLTGQGNQPQHF
CDR3nt: TGTGCCACCAGCTTGACAGGGCAAGGCAATCAGCCCCAGCATTTT

j_gene: TRBJ2-2
d_gene: TRBD1
v_gene: TRBV18
abundance: -
CDR3aa: CASSQGQTTGELFF
CDR3nt: TGTGCCAGCTCACAGGGACAGACCACCGGGGAGCTGTTTTTT

j_gene: TRBJ1-5
d_gene: -
v_gene: TRBV30
abundance: few
CDR3aa: CAWSGGNQPQHF
CDR3nt: TGTGCCTGGAGTGGGGGCAATCAGCCCCAGCATTTT

j_gene: TRBJ2-5
d_gene: -
v_gene: TRBV7-3
abundance: -
CDR3aa: CASSLGGWYQETQYF
CDR3nt: TGTGCCAGCAGCTTAGGGGGTTGGTACCAAGAGACCCAGTACTTC

j_gene: TRBJ2-7
d_gene: -
v_gene: TRBV10-3
abundance: -
CDR3aa: CAISEGGEQYF
CDR3nt: TGTGCCATCAGTGAAGGGGGCGAGCAGTACTTC

j_gene: TRBJ2-7
d_gene: TRBD1
v_gene: TRBV4-2
abundance: -
CDR3aa: CASSQGDREVYEQYF
CDR3nt: TGTGCCAGCAGCCAAGGGGACAGGGAGGTCTACGAGCAGTACTTC

j_gene: TRBJ2-1
d_gene: -
v_gene: TRBV7-3
abundance: -
CDR3aa: CASSLGRGPFNEQFF
CDR3nt: TGTGCCAGCAGCTTAGGGAGGGGGCCTTTCAATGAGCAGTTCTTC

j_gene: TRBJ2-4
d_gene: -
v_gene: TRBV28
abundance: once
CDR3aa: CASSPPAGAGNIQYF
CDR3nt: TGTGCCAGCAGTCCGCCCGCCGGGGCCGGAAACATTCAGTACTTC

j_gene: TRBJ1-2
d_gene: -
v_gene: TRBV19
abundance: -
CDR3aa: CASSMGQLNYGYTF
CDR3nt: TGTGCCAGTAGTATGGGGCAACTTAACTATGGCTACACCTTC

j_gene: TRBJ2-7
d_gene: TRBD1
v_gene: TRBV27
abundance: -
CDR3aa: CASSLRGTAYEQYF
CDR3nt: TGTGCCAGCAGTTTACGTGGGACAGCCTACGAGCAGTACTTC